Detailed here is one T cell receptor beta chain. The sample is drawn from a study of blood T cell repertoires in COVID-19. On the study more broadly: Material from acute and convalescent COVID-19 was sourced from the United States, Italy and Spain.

Sequencing used immunoSEQ multiplex PCR; TCRdb keeps in-frame clones, though not all of them. The sample comprises a few hundred thousand clones, 88% of which are singletons, and approximately 1.2% rests with the top ten. This CDR3 spans 13 amino acids. Trimming cost V 8 bases and J 1 base, with 14 bases left between them. In germline, CDR1 is GTSNPN, CDR2 SVGIG (reference sequence). The study drew participants aged about 18 to 89 years from 20 to 30 US areas. Grouping used clinical history reported by participants in a survey and questionnaire. Recovered status in Cohort 3 required two negative PCRs, clearance, or symptom resolution.

The chain recombines TRBV30 with TRBJ2-5; D perhaps matches TRBD2 (7 bases). This TCR came from a young woman who had recovered from COVID-19. Source material: PBMCs or T cells enriched from blood (not recorded which). For the CDR3, the DNA is TGTGCCGGAGGGGGGGGTCTCCAAGAGACCCAGTACTTC. Translation gives CAGGGGLQETQYF.